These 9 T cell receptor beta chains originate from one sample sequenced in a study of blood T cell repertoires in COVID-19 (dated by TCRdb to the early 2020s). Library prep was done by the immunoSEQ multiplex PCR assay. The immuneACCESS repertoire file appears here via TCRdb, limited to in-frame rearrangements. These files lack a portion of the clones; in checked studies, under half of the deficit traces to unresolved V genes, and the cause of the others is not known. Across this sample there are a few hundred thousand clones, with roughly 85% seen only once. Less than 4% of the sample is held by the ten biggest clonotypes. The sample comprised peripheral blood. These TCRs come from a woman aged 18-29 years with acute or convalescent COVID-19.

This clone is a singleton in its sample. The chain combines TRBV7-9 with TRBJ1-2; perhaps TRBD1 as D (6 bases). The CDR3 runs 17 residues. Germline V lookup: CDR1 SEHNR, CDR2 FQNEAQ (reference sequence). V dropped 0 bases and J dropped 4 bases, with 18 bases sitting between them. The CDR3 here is CASSLAGGQTDLYGYTF. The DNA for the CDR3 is TGTGCCAGCAGCTTAGCGGGCGGACAGACCGACCTCTATGGCTACACCTTC.

The CDR3, as DNA: TGTGCCTGGAGTGTAAGACTTGATCAGCCCCAGCATTTT. Residues: CAWSVRLDQPQHF. V gene TRBV30 combines with J gene TRBJ1-5; D is unresolved. Germline V CDR1 and CDR2: GTSNPN, SVGIG (reference sequence). The CDR3 is made up of 13 amino acids. Trimming shortened V by 0 bases and J by 5 bases, and 8 bases separated the two germline ends.

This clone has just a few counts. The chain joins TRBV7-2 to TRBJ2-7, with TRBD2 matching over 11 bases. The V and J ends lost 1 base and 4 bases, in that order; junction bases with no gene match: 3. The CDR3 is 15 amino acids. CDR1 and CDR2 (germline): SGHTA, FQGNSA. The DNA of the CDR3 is TGTGCCAGCAGCTTAGAACTAGCGGGAGTTTACGAGCAGTACTTC. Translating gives CASSLELAGVYEQYF.

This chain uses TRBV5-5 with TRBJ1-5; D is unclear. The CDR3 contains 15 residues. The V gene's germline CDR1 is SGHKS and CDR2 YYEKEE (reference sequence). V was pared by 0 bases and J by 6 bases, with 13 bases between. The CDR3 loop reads CASSLVWAEGQPQHF. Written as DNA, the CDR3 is TGTGCCAGCAGCTTGGTCTGGGCAGAGGGTCAGCCCCAGCATTTT.

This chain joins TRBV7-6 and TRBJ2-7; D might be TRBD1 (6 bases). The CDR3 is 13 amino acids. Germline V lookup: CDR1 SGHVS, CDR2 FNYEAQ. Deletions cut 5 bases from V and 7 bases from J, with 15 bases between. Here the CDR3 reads CASSQGRGREQYF. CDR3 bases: TGTGCCAGCAGCCAAGGCAGGGGAAGGGAGCAGTACTTC.

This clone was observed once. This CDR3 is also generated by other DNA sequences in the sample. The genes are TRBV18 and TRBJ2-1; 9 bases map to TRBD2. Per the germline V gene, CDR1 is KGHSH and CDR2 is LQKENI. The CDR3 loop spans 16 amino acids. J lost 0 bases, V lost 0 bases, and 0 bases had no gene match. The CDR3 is CASSPPSGSSYNEQFF. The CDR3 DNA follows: TGTGCCAGCTCACCACCTAGCGGGAGCTCCTACAATGAGCAGTTCTTC.

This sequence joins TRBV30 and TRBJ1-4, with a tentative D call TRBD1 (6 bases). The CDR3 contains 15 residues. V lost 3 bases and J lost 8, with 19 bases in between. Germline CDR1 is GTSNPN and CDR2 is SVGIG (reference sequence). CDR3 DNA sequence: TGTGCCTGGAGCGGGACACCCTACCCCCTGGAAAAACTGTTTTTT. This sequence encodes CAWSGTPYPLEKLFF.

CDR3 in amino acids: CASSLRISGTANSPLHF. In DNA, the CDR3 is TGTGCCAGCAGTTTACGAATCTCCGGGACAGCTAATTCACCCCTCCACTTT. V usage is TRBV27 and J usage is TRBJ1-6, with TRBD1 matching over 7 bases. J gave up 6 bases and V 2 bases, and 10 bases lay outside the gene matches. Germline CDR1 is MNHEY and CDR2 is SMNVEV (reference sequence). The CDR3 sequence is 17 residues long.

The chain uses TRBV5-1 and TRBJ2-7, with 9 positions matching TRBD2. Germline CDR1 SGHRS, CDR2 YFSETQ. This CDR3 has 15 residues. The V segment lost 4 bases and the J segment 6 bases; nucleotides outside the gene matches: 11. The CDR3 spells CASSEGLALGREQYF. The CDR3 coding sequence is TGCGCCAGCAGCGAGGGACTAGCCTTGGGTCGCGAGCAGTACTTC.